This passage covers 32 T cell receptor beta chains from one sample sequenced in a study of CD8 T cells in Susac syndrome. RNA in amounts of roughly 0.45 to 1 ug was reverse transcribed with random hexamers. Each CDR3 protein is one row after TCRdb ran MiXCR on the immunoSEQ multiplex PCR reads. In the table there are about 210,000 distinct CDR3 sequences, 94% of which are singletons. Sequenced sample: CD4+ T cells from PBMCs. The receptors were gathered from a human donor with Susac syndrome.

This clonotype has a handful of counts. This rearrangement joins TRBV28 to TRBJ2-1; D might be TRBD1 (6 bases). V was pared by 5 bases and J by 1 base, with 12 bases between. The CDR3 covers 15 residues. Per germline, CDR1 MDHEN and CDR2 SYDVKM. DNA for the CDR3: TGTGCCAGCAGTCCGACAGGCGGATCCTACAATGAGCAGTTCTTC. Translated: CASSPTGGSYNEQFF.

The chain recombines TRBV2 with TRBJ2-7; the match to TRBD2 covers 11 bases. The CDR3 loop spans 17 amino acids. The V segment lost 1 base and the J segment 3 bases; nucleotides outside the gene matches: 8. CDR1 is SNHLY and CDR2 is FYNNEI in the germline V gene. This chain's CDR3 is CASSEVGLADPNYEQYF. CDR3 DNA: TGTGCCAGCAGTGAAGTGGGACTAGCGGATCCAAACTACGAGCAGTACTTC.

The rearrangement links TRBV9 to TRBJ1-1, with 7 bases fitting TRBD1. J gave up 1 base and V 2 bases, and 5 bases lay outside the gene matches. Germline values: CDR1 SGDLS, CDR2 YYNGEE. The CDR3 consists of 15 residues. As DNA, the CDR3 is TGTGCCAGCAGCGTGGCCGGGACAGCGAACACTGAAGCTTTCTTT. Encoded protein: CASSVAGTANTEAFF.

This chain uses TRBV19 with TRBJ1-2, with 8 nucleotides matching TRBD1. Trimming at V came to 7 bases and at J to 0 bases, leaving 13 bases not matched to a gene. Germline assignment: CDR1 LNHDA and CDR2 SQIVND (reference sequence). CDR3 length: 17 residues. CDR3 coding DNA: TGTGCCAGTACCGGAGACAGGGGTAAAGGGGCTAACTATGGCTACACCTTC. It is translated as CASTGDRGKGANYGYTF.

The chain recombines TRBV12-3 or TRBV12-4 with TRBJ1-6; D gene ambiguous. Trimming stripped 6 bases from V and 0 bases from J, with 9 bases between. The CDR3 loop spans 15 amino acids. The CDR3 is CASSLYSSYNSPLHF. The CDR3 coding sequence is TGTGCCAGCAGCTTGTATAGCTCCTATAATTCACCCCTCCACTTT.

The V and J genes are TRBV7-9 and TRBJ2-7, with 9 bases fitting TRBD1. The CDR3 is 16 amino acids. Trimming cost V 5 bases and J 0 bases; bases outside gene matches: 8. Germline CDR1 is SEHNR and CDR2 is FQNEAQ (reference sequence). The CDR3 spells CASSLSGTGTSYEQYF. CDR3 in DNA: TGTGCCAGCAGCCTATCCGGGACAGGGACCTCCTACGAGCAGTACTTC.

The chain couples TRBV12-3 or TRBV12-4 to TRBJ1-2, with D possibly matching TRBD1 (6 bases). Between the trimmed V and J ends, which lost 6 bases and 7 bases, there was a span of 15 bases. There are 13 residues in the CDR3. The CDR3 reads CASSTQGPAGYTF. CDR3 nucleotides: TGTGCCAGCAGCACCCAGGGGCCCGCTGGCTACACCTTC.

V gene TRBV29-1 combines with J gene TRBJ1-1; unclear D gene. The V and J ends lost 4 bases and 4 bases respectively, with 13 bases between them. This CDR3 spans 13 amino acids. Germline lookup yields CDR1 SQVTM and CDR2 ANQGSEA. CDR3 nucleotides: TGCAGCGTTGGACTTATAGGGCTCACTGAAGCTTTCTTT. Protein product: CSVGLIGLTEAFF. The entire variable domain, with the rest obtained from reference TRBV29-1 and TRBJ1-1, is as follows: SAVISQKPSRDICQRGTSLTIQCQVDSQVTMMFWYRQQPGQSLTLIATANQGSEATYESGFVIDKFPISRPNLTFSTLTVSNMSPEDSSIYLCSVGLIGLTEAFFGQGTRLTVV.

The rearrangement links TRBV14 to TRBJ2-2; D gene unclear. The CDR3 is 14 residues long. Germline lookup yields CDR1 SGHDN and CDR2 FVKESK. V shed 0 bases and J shed 5 bases, with 7 bases lying between them. CDR3 nucleotides: TGTGCCAGCAGCCAAGAGGTCTCAACCGGGGAGCTGTTTTTT. Encoded protein: CASSQEVSTGELFF.

The chain employs TRBV5-1 and TRBJ1-1, with D maybe TRBD1 (5 bases). With 2 bases removed from V and 0 bases from J, the gap between germline ends came to 8 bases. This CDR3 has 14 amino acids. Germline V gives CDR1 SGHRS, CDR2 YFSETQ. The chain's CDR3 is CASSFGAVNTEAFF. CDR3 bases: TGCGCCAGCAGCTTCGGGGCCGTGAACACTGAAGCTTTCTTT.

The chain carries TRBV7-2 and TRBJ2-5; D remains unclear. From germline, CDR1 is SGHTA and CDR2 FQGNSA. V was trimmed by 4 bases and J by 2 bases, leaving 5 bases between them. The CDR3 has 12 residues. In DNA, the CDR3 is TGTGCCAGCAGCTCCGAGCAAGAGACCCAGTACTTC. Protein: CASSSEQETQYF.

This clonotype has a single count. V gene TRBV9 combines with J gene TRBJ2-7; D not certain. Germline V lookup: CDR1 SGDLS, CDR2 YYNGEE. This CDR3 is built from 15 residues. Trimming removed 4 bases at V and 2 bases at J, with 16 bases between. CDR3 sequence (DNA): TGTGCCAGCAGCCCCCAGGCGGAACTTACCTACGAGCAGTACTTC. Translating gives CASSPQAELTYEQYF. Looking up the rest from reference TRBV9 and TRBJ2-7 gives the full variable domain: DSGVTQTPKHLITATGQRVTLRCSPRSGDLSVYWYQQSLDQGLQFLIQYYNGEERAKGNILERFSAQQFPDLHSELNLSSLELGDSALYFCASSPQAELTYEQYFGPGTRLTVT.

This chain connects TRBV28 to TRBJ1-2; possibly TRBD1 for D (5 bases). The CDR3 extends over 12 amino acids. Germline V gene data show CDR1 as MDHEN and CDR2 as SYDVKM. V shed 6 bases and J shed 7 bases, with 12 bases lying between them. Written as DNA, the CDR3 is TGTGCCAGCAGAGCAGGGTTGCTTGGCTACACCTTC. It codes for CASRAGLLGYTF.

V usage is TRBV2 and J usage is TRBJ2-3; D is unclear. V was cut by 3 bases and J by 2 bases, with 12 bases left in between. The CDR3 sequence is 15 residues long. The germline gives CDR1 SNHLY, CDR2 FYNNEI. For the CDR3, the DNA is TGTGCCAGCAGTGACATGGGCCACTACACAGATACGCAGTATTTT. It yields the protein CASSDMGHYTDTQYF.

The CDR3 DNA is TGTGCCAGCAGCTTTGGGGGTGGTTATAGCAATCAGCCCCAGCATTTT. Translating it yields CASSFGGGYSNQPQHF. The chain links TRBV7-2 to TRBJ1-5, with D possibly matching TRBD1 (5 bases). Germline-derived CDR1 and CDR2 are SGHTA and FQGNSA. V lost 3 bases, J lost 0 bases, and 12 bases lay in between. The CDR3 contains 16 residues.

The genes are TRBV20-1 and TRBJ1-5, with a weak D call TRBD1 (5 bases). Germline lookup yields CDR1 DFQATT and CDR2 SNEGSKA (reference sequence). The CDR3 covers 13 residues. V was cut by 6 bases and J by 7 bases, with 16 bases left in between. For the CDR3, the DNA is TGCAGTGCCCATGTGGGGGTCGGGCAGCCCCAGCATTTT. Its protein product is CSAHVGVGQPQHF.

The J gene is TRBJ1-2, the V gene TRBV20-1, with a possible D match to TRBD1 (6 bases). The CDR3 runs 15 residues. V was pared by 3 bases and J by 0 bases, with 14 bases between. CDR1 and CDR2 from the germline V gene are DFQATT and SNEGSKA (reference sequence). The CDR3 region has the DNA TGCAGTGCTAGCGTCCGGCAGGGGTCTAACTATGGCTACACCTTC. It specifies CSASVRQGSNYGYTF.

This clonotype has only one observation. The CDR3 DNA follows: TGTGCCAGCAGTTCCCGGGGCATGGGGGTAGATGGCTACACCTTC. Translating it yields CASSSRGMGVDGYTF. The chain couples TRBV27 to TRBJ1-2, with D perhaps matching TRBD1 (5 bases). Trimming took off 4 bases at V and 6 bases at J, with 18 bases between the two ends. This CDR3 comprises 15 residues. Per the germline V gene, CDR1 is MNHEY and CDR2 is SMNVEV (reference sequence).

The J gene is TRBJ1-6, the V gene TRBV12-3 or TRBV12-4, with D uncertain. Trimming took off 2 bases at V and 8 bases at J, with 7 bases between the two ends. The CDR3 covers 13 residues. DNA for the CDR3: TGTGCCAGCAGTTTACGGTCGGATTCACCCCTCCACTTT. Its protein product is CASSLRSDSPLHF.

The chain has TRBV20-1 and TRBJ2-3, with 7 positions matching TRBD2. CDR3 length: 15 residues. V was clipped by 1 base and J by 8 bases; unmatched bases: 12. The germline V gene has CDR1 DFQATT and CDR2 SNEGSKA (reference sequence). The DNA of the CDR3 is TGCAGTGCTAGAGCCCTCCGGGACTGGGGGGGTACGCAGTATTTT. It yields the protein CSARALRDWGGTQYF.

The V and J genes are TRBV4-3 and TRBJ2-3, with D possibly TRBD1 on 6 matching bases. The CDR3 covers 17 residues. Germline-derived CDR1 and CDR2 are LGHNA and YSLEER. V was clipped by 0 bases and J by 3 bases, with 16 bases between them. The CDR3 DNA is TGCGCCAGCAGCCAAGATTGGCGCCAGGGGATTACAGATACGCAGTATTTT. This gives the protein CASSQDWRQGITDTQYF.

This clonotype was detected once. The chain links TRBV4-2 to TRBJ2-5; TRBD1 matches 7 bases. This CDR3 has 18 amino acids. J gave up 5 bases and V 0 bases, and 15 bases lay outside the gene matches. CDR1 and CDR2 (germline): LGHNA, YNFKEQ. CDR3 protein: CASSQDGSLRGRGETQYF. CDR3 coding DNA: TGTGCCAGCAGCCAAGATGGGTCTCTAAGGGGGCGCGGGGAGACCCAGTACTTC.

The count of this clonotype is one. The chain combines TRBV5-4 with TRBJ1-6; 7 bases agree with TRBD1. Germline lookup yields CDR1 SGHNT and CDR2 YYREEE (reference sequence). The trim removed 4 bases at V and 7 bases at J, leaving 2 bases unmatched. The CDR3 covers 13 residues. CDR3 nucleotides: TGTGCCAGCAGCGCGGACAGGAATTCACCCCTCCACTTT. Its translation: CASSADRNSPLHF.

The chain is built from TRBV15 and TRBJ1-2; 8 positions match TRBD1. CDR1 and CDR2 (germline): LNHNV, YYDKDF (reference sequence). The CDR3 spans 20 residues. J was trimmed by 8 bases and V by 0 bases; bases with no gene match: 23. The CDR3 loop is CATSRDWEDRVLPRVLGYTF. The DNA of the CDR3 is TGTGCCACCAGCAGAGATTGGGAGGACAGGGTCCTCCCCCGAGTCCTGGGCTACACCTTC.

The chain recombines TRBV4-3 with TRBJ1-4, with 8 bases matching TRBD1. The germline V gene has CDR1 LGHNA and CDR2 YSLEER. Unmatched junction bases numbered 5, after V lost 0 bases and J lost 5 bases. The CDR3 loop spans 16 amino acids. The CDR3: CASSQEDRGENEKLFF. The CDR3 DNA reads TGCGCCAGCAGCCAAGAAGACAGGGGTGAAAATGAAAAACTGTTTTTT.

The rearrangement uses TRBV9 and TRBJ1-6; tentatively, D is TRBD1 (6 bases). The germline V gene has CDR1 SGDLS and CDR2 YYNGEE. Trimming left V 3 bases short and J 7 bases short, with 23 bases between. The CDR3 extends over 18 amino acids. In nucleotides, the CDR3 is TGTGCCAGCAGCGATGGGGTGGAGGGGGTCGGCCAGAATTCACCCCTCCACTTT. Amino acid sequence: CASSDGVEGVGQNSPLHF.

The V call is TRBV20-1, the J call TRBJ1-1, with TRBD1 identical over 7 bases. J gave up 4 bases and V 5 bases, and 25 bases lay outside the gene matches. Germline CDR1 DFQATT, CDR2 SNEGSKA (reference sequence). This CDR3 spans 19 amino acids. CDR3 sequence reads: CSASDRRRGSAGGVTEAFF. The CDR3 DNA follows: TGCAGTGCTTCGGACAGGCGGCGGGGGTCCGCGGGAGGAGTCACTGAAGCTTTCTTT.

The chain is built from TRBV12-3 or TRBV12-4 and TRBJ1-2, with D tentatively TRBD1 (6 bases). The CDR3 sequence is 13 residues long. V gave up 1 base and J gave up 7 bases, with 10 bases separating them. CDR3 amino acids: CASSLGGPGGYTF. The CDR3 nucleotides read TGTGCCAGCAGTTTAGGGGGGCCGGGTGGCTACACCTTC.

The chain has TRBV13 and TRBJ2-3; weak D call: TRBD2 (6 bases). Trimming took off 5 bases at V and 2 bases at J, with 23 bases between the two ends. The CDR3 runs to 18 residues. The germline V gene has CDR1 PRHDT and CDR2 FYEKMQ (reference sequence). In nucleotides, the CDR3 is TGTGCCAGCAGCCACTCAGGATGGGGGGAAGGGGACACAGATACGCAGTATTTT. It yields the protein CASSHSGWGEGDTDTQYF. Filled out from reference TRBV13 and TRBJ2-3, the complete variable domain reads AAGVIQSPRHLIKEKRETATLKCYPIPRHDTVYWYQQGPGQDPQFLISFYEKMQSDKGSIPDRFSAQQFSDYHSELNMSSLELGDSALYFCASSHSGWGEGDTDTQYFGPGTRLTVL.

The chain is built from TRBV9 and TRBJ2-3; TRBD2 matches at 13 bases. V dropped 4 bases and J dropped 2; count of bases not matched to a gene: 16. In germline, CDR1 is SGDLS, CDR2 YYNGEE. The CDR3 is 20 residues long. The CDR3 loop reads CASSIRWTSGGPTLTDTQYF. The DNA of the CDR3 is TGTGCCAGCAGCATTCGCTGGACTAGCGGGGGACCCACCCTCACAGATACGCAGTATTTT.

The chain couples TRBV15 to TRBJ2-3; no clear D gene. The CDR3 is 16 amino acids. V lost 0 bases and J 0 bases, leaving 10 bases between the germline ends. The germline gives CDR1 LNHNV, CDR2 YYDKDF (reference sequence). The CDR3 region has the DNA TGTGCCACCAGCAGAGAGTTGAGAGTTAGCACAGATACGCAGTATTTT. Translating it yields CATSRELRVSTDTQYF.

A single count supports this clonotype. The V call is TRBV7-8, the J call TRBJ1-2; 8 bases line up with TRBD1. The CDR3 covers 18 residues. The V and J ends lost 1 base and 8 bases, in that order; junction bases with no gene match: 18. The germline CDR1 and CDR2 sequences are SGHVS and FQNEAQ. DNA for the CDR3: TGTGCCAGCAGCTTAGGGCTACAGGACAGGGCCTTCGGGGTGGGCTACACCTTC. Translation gives CASSLGLQDRAFGVGYTF.